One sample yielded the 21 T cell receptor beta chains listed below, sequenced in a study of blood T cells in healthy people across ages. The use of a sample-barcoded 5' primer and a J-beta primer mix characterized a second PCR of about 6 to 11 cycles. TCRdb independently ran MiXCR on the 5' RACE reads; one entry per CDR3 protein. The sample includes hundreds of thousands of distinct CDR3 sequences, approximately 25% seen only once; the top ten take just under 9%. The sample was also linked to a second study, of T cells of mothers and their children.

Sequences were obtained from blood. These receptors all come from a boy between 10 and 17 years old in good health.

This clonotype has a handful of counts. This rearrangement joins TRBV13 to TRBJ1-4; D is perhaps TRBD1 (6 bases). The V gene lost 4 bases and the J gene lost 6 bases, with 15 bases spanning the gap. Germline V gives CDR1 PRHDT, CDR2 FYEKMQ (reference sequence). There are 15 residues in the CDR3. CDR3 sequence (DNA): TGTGCCAGCAGCTCAACAGGGTCGTCGTATGAAAAACTGTTTTTT. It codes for CASSSTGSSYEKLFF.

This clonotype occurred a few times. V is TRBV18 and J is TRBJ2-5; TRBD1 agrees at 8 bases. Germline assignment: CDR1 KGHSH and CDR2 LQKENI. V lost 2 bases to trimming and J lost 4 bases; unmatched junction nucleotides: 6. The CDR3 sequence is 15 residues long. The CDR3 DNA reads TGTGCCAGCTCACCATCTGGACAGGGAGGAGAGACCCAGTACTTC. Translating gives CASSPSGQGGETQYF. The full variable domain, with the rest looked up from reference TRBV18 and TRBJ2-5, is NAGVMQNPRHLVRRRGQEARLRCSPMKGHSHVYWYRQLPEEGLKFMVYLQKENIIDESGMPKERFSAEFPKEGPSILRIQQVVRGDSAAYFCASSPSGQGGETQYFGPGTRLLVL.

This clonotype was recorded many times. CDR3 sequence (DNA): TGCGCCAGCAGCCCCGTGGGCGGGGGGGCCCCAGATGAGCAGTTCTTC. It translates to CASSPVGGGAPDEQFF. The chain links TRBV4-3 to TRBJ2-1; TRBD2 matches at 9 bases. V lost 4 bases to trimming and J lost 8 bases; unmatched junction nucleotides: 12. CDR1 is LGHNA, CDR2 YSLEER, per germline. This CDR3 has 16 amino acids.

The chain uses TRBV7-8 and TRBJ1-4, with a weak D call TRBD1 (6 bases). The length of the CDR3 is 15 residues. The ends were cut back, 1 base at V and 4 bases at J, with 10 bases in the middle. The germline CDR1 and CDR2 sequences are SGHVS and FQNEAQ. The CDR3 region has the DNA TGTGCCAGCAGCTTAGTGGGGGCGATTAATGAAAAACTGTTTTTT. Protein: CASSLVGAINEKLFF.

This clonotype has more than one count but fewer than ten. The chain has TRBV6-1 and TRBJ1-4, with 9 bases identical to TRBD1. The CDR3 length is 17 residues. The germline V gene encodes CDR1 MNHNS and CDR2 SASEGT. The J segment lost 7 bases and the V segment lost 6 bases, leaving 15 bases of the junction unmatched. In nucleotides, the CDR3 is TGTGCCAGCAGGAAAGGGACAGGGTCGGGTCCCCTTGAAAAACTGTTTTTT. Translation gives CASRKGTGSGPLEKLFF.

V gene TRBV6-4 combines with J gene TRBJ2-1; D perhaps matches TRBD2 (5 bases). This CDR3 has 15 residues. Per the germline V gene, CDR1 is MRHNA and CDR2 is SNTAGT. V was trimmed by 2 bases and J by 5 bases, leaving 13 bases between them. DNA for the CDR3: TGTGCCAGCAGTGACCACGGGGTTCTCGACAATGAGCAGTTCTTC. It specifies CASSDHGVLDNEQFF.

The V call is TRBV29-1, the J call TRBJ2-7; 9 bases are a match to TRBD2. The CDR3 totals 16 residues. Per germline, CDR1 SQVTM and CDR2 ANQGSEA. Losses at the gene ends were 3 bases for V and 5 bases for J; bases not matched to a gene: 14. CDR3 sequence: CSVEGYVLAGTNEQYF. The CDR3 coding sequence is TGCAGCGTTGAGGGGTACGTCCTAGCGGGAACCAACGAGCAGTACTTC.

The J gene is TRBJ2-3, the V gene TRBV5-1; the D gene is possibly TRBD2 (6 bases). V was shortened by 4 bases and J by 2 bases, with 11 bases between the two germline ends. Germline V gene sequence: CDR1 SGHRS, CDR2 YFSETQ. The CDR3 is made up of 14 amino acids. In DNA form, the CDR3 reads TGCGCCAGCAGCCCGGAGGGGCCCACAGATACGCAGTATTTT. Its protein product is CASSPEGPTDTQYF.

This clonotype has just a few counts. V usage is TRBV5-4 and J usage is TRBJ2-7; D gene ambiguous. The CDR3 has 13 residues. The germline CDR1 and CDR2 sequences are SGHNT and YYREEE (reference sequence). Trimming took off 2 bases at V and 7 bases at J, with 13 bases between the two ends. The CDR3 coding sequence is TGTGCCAGCAGCTTATCCCTTTCGGCGGAGCAGTACTTC. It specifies CASSLSLSAEQYF. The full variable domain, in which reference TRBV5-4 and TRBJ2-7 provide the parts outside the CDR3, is ETGVTQSPTHLIKTRGQQVTLRCSSQSGHNTVSWYQQALGQGPQFIFQYYREEENGRGNFPPRFSGLQFPNYSSELNVNALELDDSALYLCASSLSLSAEQYFGPGTRLTVT.

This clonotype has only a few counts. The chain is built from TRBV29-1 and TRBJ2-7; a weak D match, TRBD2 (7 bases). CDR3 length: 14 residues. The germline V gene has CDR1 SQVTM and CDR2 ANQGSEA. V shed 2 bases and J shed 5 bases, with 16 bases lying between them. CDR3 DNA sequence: TGCAGCGTTGAAAGGGGGGGGGGTTTCAACGAGCAGTACTTC. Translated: CSVERGGGFNEQYF.

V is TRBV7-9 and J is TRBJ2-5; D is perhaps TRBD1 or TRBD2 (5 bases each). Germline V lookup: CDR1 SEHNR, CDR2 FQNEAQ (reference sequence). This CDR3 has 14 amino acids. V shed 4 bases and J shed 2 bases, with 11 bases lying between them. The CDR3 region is CASSSPGPQETQYF. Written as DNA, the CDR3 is TGTGCCAGCAGCTCCCCGGGACCACAAGAGACCCAGTACTTC.

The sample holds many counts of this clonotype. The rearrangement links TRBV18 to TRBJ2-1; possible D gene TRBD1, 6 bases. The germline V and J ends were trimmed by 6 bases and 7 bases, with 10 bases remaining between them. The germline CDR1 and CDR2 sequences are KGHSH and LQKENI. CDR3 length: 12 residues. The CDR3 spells CASSLDRNEQFF. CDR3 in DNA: TGTGCCAGCTCCCTTGACAGGAATGAGCAGTTCTTC.

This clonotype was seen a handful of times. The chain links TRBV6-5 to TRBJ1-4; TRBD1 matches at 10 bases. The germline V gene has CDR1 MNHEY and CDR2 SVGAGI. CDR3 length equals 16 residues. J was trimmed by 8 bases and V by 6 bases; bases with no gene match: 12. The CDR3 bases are TGTGCCAGCAGCTCCCAACCGGGACAGGGGTTGGAAAAACTGTTTTTT. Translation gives CASSSQPGQGLEKLFF.

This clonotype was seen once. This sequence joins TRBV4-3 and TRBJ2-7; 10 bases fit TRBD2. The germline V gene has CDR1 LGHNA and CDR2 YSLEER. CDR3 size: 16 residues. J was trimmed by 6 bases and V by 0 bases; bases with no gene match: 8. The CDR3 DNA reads TGCGCCAGCAGCCAAGATCTCCCTAGCGGGAGTGGCGAGCAGTACTTC. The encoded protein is CASSQDLPSGSGEQYF.

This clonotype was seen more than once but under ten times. The CDR3: CASSYLRDSNQPQHF. CDR3 nucleotides: TGTGCCAGCAGTTACCTGAGGGATAGCAATCAGCCCCAGCATTTT. V gene TRBV6-2 or TRBV6-3 combines with J gene TRBJ1-5; no reliable D call. Trimming took off 2 bases at V and 0 bases at J, with 8 bases between the two ends. Germline V CDR1 and CDR2: MNHEY, SVGEGT. The CDR3 contains 15 residues.

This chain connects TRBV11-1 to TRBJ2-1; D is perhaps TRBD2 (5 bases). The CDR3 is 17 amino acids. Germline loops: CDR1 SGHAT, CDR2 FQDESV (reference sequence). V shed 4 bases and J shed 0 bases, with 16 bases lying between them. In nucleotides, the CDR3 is TGTGCCAGCAGCTCCCCCACAGCGGTAAGCTCCTACAATGAGCAGTTCTTC. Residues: CASSSPTAVSSYNEQFF.

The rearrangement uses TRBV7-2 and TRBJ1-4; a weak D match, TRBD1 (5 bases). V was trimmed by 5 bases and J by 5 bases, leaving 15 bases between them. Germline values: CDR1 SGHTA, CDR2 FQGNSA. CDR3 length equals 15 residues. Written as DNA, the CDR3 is TGTGCCAGCAGCCCAGGCCTTGGGGGAAATGAAAAACTGTTTTTT. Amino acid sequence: CASSPGLGGNEKLFF.

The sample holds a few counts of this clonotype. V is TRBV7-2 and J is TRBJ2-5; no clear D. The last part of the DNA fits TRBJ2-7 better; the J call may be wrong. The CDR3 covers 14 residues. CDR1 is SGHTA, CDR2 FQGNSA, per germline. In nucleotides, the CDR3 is TGTGCCAGCAGCTTAGATGGTATTACCTACGAGCAGTACTTC. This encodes CASSLDGITYEQYF.

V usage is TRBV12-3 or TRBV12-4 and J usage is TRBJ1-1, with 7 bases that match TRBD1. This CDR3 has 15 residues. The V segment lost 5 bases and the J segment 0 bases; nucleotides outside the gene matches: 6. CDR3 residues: CASSLEGGVNTEAFF. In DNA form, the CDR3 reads TGTGCCAGCAGTCTAGAAGGGGGCGTGAACACTGAAGCTTTCTTT.

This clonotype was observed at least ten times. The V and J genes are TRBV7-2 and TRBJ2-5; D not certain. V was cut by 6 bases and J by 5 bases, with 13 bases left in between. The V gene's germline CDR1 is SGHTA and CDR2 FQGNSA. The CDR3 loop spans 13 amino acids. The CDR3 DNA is TGTGCCAGCAGTCTCCAAGGCTCCGAGACCCAGTACTTC. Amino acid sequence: CASSLQGSETQYF.

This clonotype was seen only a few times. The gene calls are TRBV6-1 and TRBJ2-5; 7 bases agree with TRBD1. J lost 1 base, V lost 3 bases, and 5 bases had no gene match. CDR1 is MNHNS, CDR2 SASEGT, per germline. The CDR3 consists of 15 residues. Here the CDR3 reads CASSDDDRVQETQYF. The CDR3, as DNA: TGTGCCAGCAGTGACGACGACAGGGTCCAAGAGACCCAGTACTTC.